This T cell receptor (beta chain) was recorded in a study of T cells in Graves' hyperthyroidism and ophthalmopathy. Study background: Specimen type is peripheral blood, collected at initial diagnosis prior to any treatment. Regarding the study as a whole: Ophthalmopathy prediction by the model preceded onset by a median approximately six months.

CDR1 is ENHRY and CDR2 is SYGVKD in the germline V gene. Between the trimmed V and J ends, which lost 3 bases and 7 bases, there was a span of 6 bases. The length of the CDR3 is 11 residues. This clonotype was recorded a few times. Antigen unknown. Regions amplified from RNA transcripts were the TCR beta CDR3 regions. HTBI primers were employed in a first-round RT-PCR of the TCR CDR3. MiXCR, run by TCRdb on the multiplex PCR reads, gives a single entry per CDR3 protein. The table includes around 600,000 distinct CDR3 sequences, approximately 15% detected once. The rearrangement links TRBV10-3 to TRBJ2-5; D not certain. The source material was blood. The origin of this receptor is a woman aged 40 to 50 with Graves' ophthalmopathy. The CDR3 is CAISDAGTQYF. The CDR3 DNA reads TGTGCCATCAGTGACGCAGGGACCCAGTACTTC.